The 27 T cell receptor beta chains reported below all come from one sample, sequenced in a study of CD4 and CD8 cells across lung adenocarcinoma regions. MiXCR was run by TCRdb on the PCR reads, yielding one entry per CDR3 protein. The sample consists of roughly 19,000 distinct CDR3 sequences, around 53% of them appearing once. Sequencing was done on a sample of CD8+ T cells from the center of a lung tumor. All receptors derive from a female donor with lung adenocarcinoma. The CD4 and CD8 labels of this study may be unreliable.

J is TRBJ2-7 and V is TRBV3-1; TRBD1 is a possible D gene (6 bases). Trimming stripped 0 bases from V and 1 base from J, with 10 bases between. This CDR3 has 15 residues. Germline V gene data show CDR1 as LGHDT and CDR2 as YNNKEL (reference sequence). CDR3 amino acids: CASSQDLGASYEQYF. The CDR3 region has the DNA TGTGCCAGCAGCCAAGATTTGGGGGCATCCTACGAGCAGTACTTC.

A word on this clonotype: One end of the junction varies from germline; a read error may be responsible. This chain connects TRBV10-3 to TRBJ2-3; TRBD2 matches at 7 bases. In germline, CDR1 is ENHRY, CDR2 SYGVKD. This CDR3 is 17 amino acids long. CDR3 loop: CAISGPTGGRAKDTQYF. DNA of the CDR3: TGTGCCATCAGTGGCCCTACGGGCGGGAGAGCCAAAGATACGCAGTACTTT.

The rearrangement uses TRBV6-5 and TRBJ1-4; no reliable D call. Germline V lookup: CDR1 MNHEY, CDR2 SVGAGI. V was cut by 0 bases and J by 7 bases, with 0 bases left in between. The CDR3 length is 11 residues. The CDR3 coding sequence is TGTGCCAGCAGTTACTCTGAAAAACTGTTTTTT. Translation: CASSYSEKLFF.

This clonotype appeared many times. The CDR3 sequence is CASSDRITSGANVLTF. DNA of the CDR3: TGTGCCAGTTCGGACAGGATAACCTCTGGGGCCAACGTCCTGACTTTC. This chain joins TRBV6-5 and TRBJ2-6; 7 bases map to TRBD1. CDR1 is MNHEY and CDR2 is SVGAGI in the germline V gene. Trimming at V came to 9 bases and at J to 0 bases, leaving 8 bases not matched to a gene. CDR3 size: 16 residues.

The chain couples TRBV7-8 to TRBJ2-1, with D unclear. The CDR3 totals 12 residues. Trimming pared 2 bases from V and 9 bases from J, leaving 8 bases between. Germline CDR1 is SGHVS and CDR2 is FQNEAQ. The CDR3 region is CASSLRLAEQFF. CDR3 DNA: TGTGCCAGCAGCTTACGTTTAGCTGAGCAGTTCTTC.

The V and J genes are TRBV6-1 and TRBJ2-4; D may be TRBD2 (7 bases). CDR1 is MNHNS and CDR2 is SASEGT in the germline V gene. This CDR3 contains 15 residues. Trimming took 9 bases from V and 13 from J, leaving 28 bases between them. In DNA, the CDR3 is TGTGCCAGGAGCAGAGGGGGGGGCGTCCCAGATACCCAGTACTTC. This gives the protein CARSRGGGVPDTQYF.

This clonotype is a singleton in its sample. The rearrangement joins TRBV4-3 to TRBJ2-2; no reliable D call. V was trimmed by 6 bases and J by 0 bases, leaving 5 bases between them. The CDR3 totals 13 residues. The germline CDR1 and CDR2 sequences are LGHNA and YSLEER. CDR3 sequence: CASSSSNTGELFF. The CDR3 DNA follows: TGCGCCAGCAGTTCCTCGAACACCGGGGAGCTGTTTTTT.

By its share, this clonotype is large. The rearrangement links TRBV6-5 to TRBJ2-7; perhaps TRBD2 as D (5 bases). There are 17 residues in the CDR3. The germline CDR1 and CDR2 sequences are MNHEY and SVGAGI. Trimming removed 2 bases from V and 2 bases from J, with 19 bases in between. This CDR3 is CASSYSFMAVGAYEQYF. The CDR3 coding sequence is TGTGCCAGCAGTTACAGTTTTATGGCGGTCGGGGCCTACGAGCAGTACTTC.

Turning to this clonotype: A read error may be the cause here, since a much bigger clone is one base away. V gene TRBV27 combines with J gene TRBJ2-3, with D possibly matching TRBD1 (5 bases). In germline, CDR1 is MNHEY, CDR2 SMNVEV (reference sequence). This CDR3 contains 16 residues. Here the CDR3 reads CASSLMGQAETETQYF. In DNA, the CDR3 is TGTGCCAGCAGTTTGATGGGGCAGGCAGAGACAGAGACGCAGTATTTT.

This clonotype was recorded at least ten times. This chain links TRBV27 with TRBJ1-1; TRBD1 is a possible D gene (6 bases). The germline gives CDR1 MNHEY, CDR2 SMNVEV (reference sequence). Between the trimmed V and J ends, which lost 5 bases and 0 bases, there was a span of 13 bases. The CDR3 consists of 15 residues. The CDR3 DNA reads as TGTGCCAGCAGTCCATCGACAGGTCTGAACACTGAAGCTTTCTTT. This translates into CASSPSTGLNTEAFF.

This sequence joins TRBV5-1 and TRBJ1-1; possible D gene TRBD1, 6 bases. V shed 2 bases and J shed 1 base, with 12 bases lying between them. The CDR3 consists of 15 residues. Germline lookup yields CDR1 SGHRS and CDR2 YFSETQ. The CDR3 DNA reads TGCGCCAGCAGCTTAGGGGGGGCAAGGAACACTGAAGCTTTCTTT. It codes for CASSLGGARNTEAFF.

The sample holds a few counts of this clonotype. The V call is TRBV6-1, the J call TRBJ1-4; D unclear. Per germline, CDR1 MNHNS and CDR2 SASEGT. V gave up 6 bases and J gave up 0 bases, with 8 bases separating them. The CDR3 is 14 residues long. CDR3 residues: CASRHRATNEKLFF. CDR3 DNA sequence: TGTGCCAGCAGACACAGAGCAACTAATGAAAAACTGTTTTTT.

The chain couples TRBV6-5 to TRBJ2-3; the D gene is possibly TRBD2 (5 bases). The DNA matches TRBJ2-7 better at its end, which makes the J call doubtful. Germline values: CDR1 MNHEY, CDR2 SVGAGI. This CDR3 is built from 18 residues. The chain's CDR3 is CASSCSGVGVPAQDTQYF. In nucleotides, the CDR3 is TGTGCCAGCAGTTGCTCGGGTGTCGGGGTCCCCGCGCAAGATACGCAGTACTTC.

The chain combines TRBV4-3 with TRBJ2-3; 7 bases agree with TRBD2. Unmatched junction bases numbered 9, after V lost 3 bases and J lost 9 bases. This CDR3 comprises 14 residues. Germline V gene data show CDR1 as LGHNA and CDR2 as YSLEER. The CDR3 protein is CASSHVAMRETQYF. The DNA for the CDR3 is TGCGCCAGCAGCCATGTAGCAATGCGGGAGACGCAGTATTTT.

In regard to this clonotype: A much larger clone lies one base from this, so it may be a read error. The chain is built from TRBV6-2 or TRBV6-3 and TRBJ2-5; 12 bases line up with TRBD2. The better agreement between TRBJ2-7 and the DNA end casts doubt on the J call. CDR1 is MNHEY and CDR2 is SVGEGT in the germline V gene. This CDR3 is 15 amino acids long. CDR3 residues: CVSSYWTSGDDEQYF. CDR3 bases: TGTGTCAGCAGCTACTGGACTAGCGGGGACGACGAGCAGTACTTC.

This clonotype turned up a few times. DNA of the CDR3: TGTGCCAGCAGCGGGACTAGCCCCCCGAGTGAGCAGTTCTTC. Protein product: CASSGTSPPSEQFF. V gene TRBV7-6 combines with J gene TRBJ2-3; 9 bases fit TRBD2. The J call may be wrong; the DNA end is better matched by TRBJ2-1. Germline V gene sequence: CDR1 SGHVS, CDR2 FNYEAQ. The CDR3 is 14 amino acids.

V is TRBV6-1 and J is TRBJ2-5; 8 nucleotides line up with TRBD2. V was clipped by 4 bases and J by 9 bases; unmatched bases: 4. CDR3 size: 12 residues. Germline V gene sequence: CDR1 MNHNS, CDR2 SASEGT. CDR3 DNA sequence: TGTGCCAGCAGTGGGCCCGGGGGGGCCCAGTACTTC. Translation: CASSGPGGAQYF.

The sample holds a few counts of this clonotype. This chain uses TRBV10-3 with TRBJ1-1, with D unclear. The germline gives CDR1 ENHRY, CDR2 SYGVKD. V was shortened by 3 bases and J by 6 bases, with 17 bases between the two germline ends. This CDR3 contains 15 residues. Here the CDR3 reads CAISDSRQGWSEAFF. Here the CDR3 DNA reads TGTGCCATCAGTGATTCGAGACAAGGGTGGTCTGAAGCTTTCTTT.

This clonotype has only a few counts. V usage is TRBV3-1 and J usage is TRBJ2-4, with 10 bases matching TRBD2. Germline V gene data show CDR1 as LGHDT and CDR2 as YNNKEL (reference sequence). Trimming took 1 base from V and 6 from J; bases not matched to a gene: 3. The CDR3 length is 15 residues. The CDR3 spells CASSQASGGGNIQYF. The CDR3 nucleotides are TGTGCCAGCAGCCAAGCTAGCGGGGGAGGAAACATTCAGTACTTC.

To note about this clonotype: A junction boundary mismatches the germline segment, possibly from a read error. The V and J genes are TRBV10-3 and TRBJ2-4, with a tentative D call TRBD1 (5 bases). Germline V gives CDR1 ENHRY, CDR2 SYGVKD. The CDR3 loop spans 14 amino acids. The CDR3 DNA sequence: TGCGGCGGCATGGGGCTGAGAGCCACAAACACGCAGTACTTC. It yields the protein CGGMGLRATNTQYF.

The CDR3 spells CASSIPPGTQFF. Written as DNA, the CDR3 is TGTGCCAGCAGCATACCCCCAGGGACCCAGTTCTTC. The rearrangement links TRBV7-2 to TRBJ2-1, with D possibly being TRBD1 or TRBD2 (5 bases each). Germline V lookup: CDR1 SGHTA, CDR2 FQGNSA. The CDR3 length is 12 residues. The V end was cut by 5 bases, the J end by 13 bases, with 15 bases between. Combining the CDR3 with reference TRBV7-2 and TRBJ2-1 gives the whole variable domain GAGVSQSPSNKVTEKGKDVELRCDPISGHTALYWYRQSLGQGLEFLIYFQGNSAPDKSGLPSDRFSAERTGGSVSTLTIQRTQQEDSAVYLCASSIPPGTQFFGPGTRLTVL.

This sequence joins TRBV3-1 and TRBJ2-5, with D possibly TRBD1 on 5 matching bases. The assigned J gene may be wrong: the sequence end matches TRBJ2-7 better. This CDR3 contains 14 residues. Germline V gene lookup returns CDR1 LGHDT and CDR2 YNNKEL (reference sequence). The CDR3 DNA follows: TGTGCCAGCAGCCAAGTAAAAGGGGCCTACGAGCAGTACTTC. The encoded protein is CASSQVKGAYEQYF.

The rearrangement links TRBV6-1 to TRBJ2-4, with TRBD2 identical over 8 bases. Looked up from germline, CDR1 is MNHNS and CDR2 is SASEGT. The CDR3 extends over 17 amino acids. V gave up 4 bases and J gave up 13 bases; unmatched junction bases: 21. The CDR3 protein is CASSGGLGGGVADTQYF. The DNA for the CDR3 is TGTGCCAGCAGTGGGGGACTAGGGGGAGGTGTCGCAGATACGCAGTACTTC.

The V gene is TRBV5-1, the J gene TRBJ2-2, with a possible D match to TRBD2 (6 bases). Trimming cost V 5 bases and J 6 bases, with 14 bases left between them. Germline-derived CDR1 and CDR2 are SGHRS and YFSETQ. The CDR3 covers 14 residues. Written as DNA, the CDR3 is TGCGCCAGCAGATATCACGGGGGACCCGGGGAGCTGTTTTTT. It is translated as CASRYHGGPGELFF.

V gene TRBV27 combines with J gene TRBJ2-5, with 7 bases identical to TRBD2. V was clipped by 7 bases and J by 0 bases; unmatched bases: 11. Germline V gene lookup returns CDR1 MNHEY and CDR2 SMNVEV (reference sequence). The CDR3 is 16 amino acids. As DNA, the CDR3 is TGTGCCAGCACGGGGTGGGGGGGACCTGACCAAGAGACCCAGTACTTC. It encodes CASTGWGGPDQETQYF.

There are many counts of this clonotype. The genes are TRBV6-1 and TRBJ2-1; D might be TRBD1 or TRBD2, each matching 5 bases. CDR3 length equals 13 residues. Germline CDR1 reads MNHNS; CDR2 reads SASEGT. Trimming pared 4 bases from V and 14 bases from J, leaving 18 bases between. The CDR3 is CASSAHSGRPKFF. The CDR3 region has the DNA TGTGCCAGCAGTGCACATTCGGGACGGCCAAAGTTCTTC.

This rearrangement joins TRBV9 to TRBJ2-1; tentatively, D is TRBD2 (6 bases). Trimming removed 0 bases at V and 2 bases at J, with 12 bases between. Germline CDR1 SGDLS, CDR2 YYNGEE. The CDR3 length is 16 residues. In nucleotides, the CDR3 is TGTGCCAGCAGCGTAGGGGGCGGGACCACCTACAATGAGCAGTTCTTC. As protein: CASSVGGGTTYNEQFF.